The next 4 T cell receptor beta chains were all read from a single sample in a study of T cell repertoires in cytomegalovirus infection. Each CDR3 protein gets one entry after TCRdb re-called the reads with MiXCR. The sample has approximately 400,000 distinct CDR3 sequences, about a third seen once. The sample comprised PBMCs. These receptor sequences come from a human donor in good health (CMV status not recorded). Some clones in this sample may be carry-over from other donors' samples.

This clonotype was picked up many times. The CDR3 DNA reads as TGTGCCAGCAGTTACACGGGGCTTGAAGCTTTCTTT. Its protein is CASSYTGLEAFF. The chain uses TRBV6-5 and TRBJ1-1, with a tentative D call TRBD1 (5 bases). CDR1 MNHEY and CDR2 SVGAGI come from the germline V gene. V was pared by 2 bases and J by 7 bases, with 8 bases between. The CDR3 contains 12 residues.

The V call is TRBV20-1, the J call TRBJ1-2; TRBD1 matches at 9 bases. The junction had 9 bases not matched to a gene; V was cut back by 5 bases and J by 8 bases. The CDR3 length is 13 residues. Per germline, CDR1 DFQATT and CDR2 SNEGSKA (reference sequence). The CDR3 DNA reads as TGCAGTGCTCCCGCCGGGACAGGGAACGGCTACACCTTC. It is translated as CSAPAGTGNGYTF.

The rearrangement joins TRBV20-1 to TRBJ1-5; 8 nucleotides agree with TRBD1. The CDR3 is made up of 14 amino acids. The V gene's germline CDR1 is DFQATT and CDR2 SNEGSKA (reference sequence). V was clipped by 3 bases and J by 6 bases; unmatched bases: 7. The CDR3 nucleotides are TGCAGTGCTAGGGACAGGGCCTTGGGTCAGCCCCAGCATTTT. Amino acids: CSARDRALGQPQHF.

This clonotype showed up many times. The chain combines TRBV11-2 with TRBJ2-1; no clear D gene. The CDR3 has 14 amino acids. CDR1 is SGHAT and CDR2 is FQNNGV in the germline V gene. The V end was cut by 3 bases, the J end by 6 bases, with 12 bases between. The CDR3: CASSFYLGTNEQFF. The DNA of the CDR3 is TGTGCCAGCAGCTTTTATCTAGGAACCAATGAGCAGTTCTTC.